These 10 T cell receptor beta chains share one sample of origin, sequenced in a study of shared clonotypes between healthy human individuals. Generated by immunoSEQ multiplex PCR, the TCRdb table keeps only in-frame clones and is missing some. This sample has 2 million to 3 million clones, with under 95% found just once. The sample comprised naive CD4+ T cells from PBMCs. The subset here: CD45RA+ positively selected. The receptors originated from a man between 18 and 35 years old in good health. Some clones in this sample may be carry-over from other donors' samples.

This chain links TRBV11-1 with TRBJ2-3; D unclear. Germline V CDR1 and CDR2: SGHAT, FQDESV (reference sequence). V lost 0 bases and J 6 bases, leaving 16 bases between the germline ends. The CDR3 contains 16 residues. The CDR3 DNA reads TGTGCCAGCAGCTTAGCTGCCCGACTGCCGTGGGATACGCAGTATTTT. It translates to CASSLAARLPWDTQYF.

A note on this clone: Other DNA sequences of this sample code for an identical CDR3. The rearrangement links TRBV7-2 to TRBJ2-5, with D hard to call. The CDR3 is made up of 14 amino acids. The ends were cut back, 1 base at V and 4 bases at J, with 10 bases in the middle. Germline V CDR1 and CDR2: SGHTA, FQGNSA. The CDR3 reads CASSLVRNVETQYF. In DNA, the CDR3 is TGTGCCAGCAGCTTAGTTCGCAACGTAGAGACCCAGTACTTC. Combining the CDR3 with reference TRBV7-2 and TRBJ2-5 gives the whole variable domain GAGVSQSPSNKVTEKGKDVELRCDPISGHTALYWYRQSLGQGLEFLIYFQGNSAPDKSGLPSDRFSAERTGGSVSTLTIQRTQQEDSAVYLCASSLVRNVETQYFGPGTRLLVL.

The chain has TRBV2 and TRBJ1-3; 8 positions match TRBD1. Trimming removed 6 bases from V and 4 bases from J; junction bases left unmatched: 8. The CDR3 loop spans 15 amino acids. Germline assignment: CDR1 SNHLY and CDR2 FYNNEI. CDR3: CASRTRQGSGNTIYF. The CDR3 DNA is TGTGCCAGCAGGACAAGACAGGGGTCGGGAAACACCATATATTTT.

On this clone itself: Other DNA sequences from this sample encode an identical CDR3 as well. J is TRBJ2-1 and V is TRBV11-1; D is unresolved. Trimming removed 1 base from V and 0 bases from J, with 4 bases in between. The germline V gene has CDR1 SGHAT and CDR2 FQDESV (reference sequence). The CDR3 loop spans 14 amino acids. CDR3 sequence reads: CASSLGSSYNEQFF. CDR3 nucleotide sequence: TGTGCCAGCAGCTTAGGTTCCTCCTACAATGAGCAGTTCTTC.

The rearrangement links TRBV9 to TRBJ1-5, with unresolved D. This CDR3 spans 17 amino acids. Per germline, CDR1 SGDLS and CDR2 YYNGEE. The germline V and J ends were trimmed by 1 base and 0 bases, with 14 bases remaining between them. CDR3 nucleotides: TGTGCCAGCAGCGTAAGGCGGCAGGCCCTTAGCAATCAGCCCCAGCATTTT. Protein sequence: CASSVRRQALSNQPQHF. Using reference TRBV9 and TRBJ1-5 for the parts outside the CDR3, the full variable domain is DSGVTQTPKHLITATGQRVTLRCSPRSGDLSVYWYQQSLDQGLQFLIQYYNGEERAKGNILERFSAQQFPDLHSELNLSSLELGDSALYFCASSVRRQALSNQPQHFGDGTRLSIL.

The chain carries TRBV6-5 and TRBJ2-1; 9 positions agree with TRBD1. The germline V gene encodes CDR1 MNHEY and CDR2 SVGAGI. The CDR3 length is 12 residues. Trimming cost V 7 bases and J 15 bases; bases outside gene matches: 10. The CDR3 spells CASNRPGQGAFF. In DNA form, the CDR3 reads TGTGCCAGCAACAGACCGGGACAGGGTGCGTTCTTC.

The chain employs TRBV11-2 and TRBJ1-1; D is uncertain. CDR3 length equals 13 residues. Germline assignment: CDR1 SGHAT and CDR2 FQNNGV. Trimming shortened V by 2 bases and J by 4 bases, and 8 bases separated the two germline ends. CDR3 sequence (DNA): TGTGCCAGCAGCTTAATCGGGCTCACTGAAGCTTTCTTT. Translating gives CASSLIGLTEAFF.

This sequence joins TRBV14 and TRBJ1-2; D gene ambiguous. The CDR3 consists of 14 residues. Trimming took 3 bases from V and 4 from J, leaving 12 bases between them. CDR1 SGHDN and CDR2 FVKESK come from the germline V gene. CDR3 protein: CASSHEGSGYGYTF. As DNA, the CDR3 is TGTGCCAGCAGCCATGAGGGATCGGGCTATGGCTACACCTTC.

The rearrangement joins TRBV5-4 to TRBJ2-7; 8 nucleotides line up with TRBD2. The CDR3 consists of 14 residues. The ends lost 3 bases at V and 3 bases at J; junction bases unmatched: 5. Germline CDR1 reads SGHNT; CDR2 reads YYREEE (reference sequence). This chain's CDR3 is CASSSGTRSYEQYF. As DNA, the CDR3 is TGTGCCAGCAGCTCCGGGACTAGAAGCTACGAGCAGTACTTC.

The chain uses TRBV7-2 and TRBJ1-1, with a possible D match to TRBD1 (6 bases). This CDR3 comprises 15 residues. From germline, CDR1 is SGHTA and CDR2 FQGNSA. Between the trimmed V and J ends, which lost 4 bases and 1 base, there was a span of 13 bases. The DNA for the CDR3 is TGTGCCAGCAGCTCCACCGACAGGAGGAACACTGAAGCTTTCTTT. Residues: CASSSTDRRNTEAFF.